Many counts were recorded for the clone carrying this TCR beta chain. TCRdb used MiXCR to reprocess the PCR reads, holding one entry per CDR3 protein. Among about 19,000 distinct CDR3 sequences, 46% were seen once, and the ten largest hold roughly 19%. CDR3 length equals 14 residues. Germline V gene data show CDR1 as MNHNS and CDR2 as SASEGT. The V segment lost 7 bases and the J segment 5 bases; nucleotides outside the gene matches: 7. These data come from a study of CD4 and CD8 cells across lung adenocarcinoma regions. The receptor comes from a male donor with lung adenocarcinoma. The CD4 and CD8 labels of this study may be unreliable. The sequenced sample consisted of CD4+ T cells from the margin of a lung tumor. This chain joins TRBV6-1 and TRBJ1-2; 10 nucleotides agree with TRBD1. The CDR3 coding sequence is TGTGCCAGCAACCGACAGGGGGCGATATATGGCTACACCTTC. Its translation is CASNRQGAIYGYTF.